The 21 T cell receptor beta chains below come from one sample, sequenced in a study of beta chain features in type 1 diabetes. Every isolated RNA sample was fully reverse transcribed, so sequencing captured expressed TCRB transcripts. The method was immunoSEQ multiplex PCR; TCRdb's version includes in-frame clones alone and lacks a portion of them. In the table there are approximately 170,000 clones, 9% to 10% of which are singletons. Input material: central memory CD4+ T cells from blood. These receptors were taken from a woman under 30 in good health.

V and J are TRBV6-1 and TRBJ1-5, with 7 nucleotides matching TRBD1. The CDR3 is 15 amino acids. The germline V gene has CDR1 MNHNS and CDR2 SASEGT. V was pared by 6 bases and J by 6 bases, with 11 bases of the junction left unmatched. The CDR3 region is CASSVSRGGPQPQHF. The CDR3 region has the DNA TGTGCCAGCAGCGTTAGCCGAGGGGGCCCTCAGCCCCAGCATTTT.

A few counts support this clone. The chain combines TRBV4-1 with TRBJ2-7, with 12 bases identical to TRBD2. Germline CDR1 is MGHRA and CDR2 is YSYEKL. The junction had 7 bases not matched to a gene; V was cut back by 3 bases and J by 7 bases. The CDR3 runs 15 residues. The chain's CDR3 is CASSHLAGGPGEQYF. The CDR3 DNA reads TGCGCCAGCAGCCACCTAGCGGGAGGGCCGGGGGAGCAGTACTTC.

There are a few counts of this clone. The chain employs TRBV5-6 and TRBJ1-5; the D gene is possibly TRBD1 (6 bases). This CDR3 contains 13 residues. V lost 3 bases to trimming and J lost 9 bases, with 13 bases between them. The germline gives CDR1 SGHDT, CDR2 YYEEEE. The CDR3 DNA is TGTGCCAGCAGCTGGGAGAGGGGGGGGCCCCAGCATTTT. It translates to CASSWERGGPQHF.

The V call is TRBV5-6, the J call TRBJ2-1, with 7 nucleotides matching TRBD2. There are 15 residues in the CDR3. V shed 4 bases and J 4 bases; nucleotides not matched to a gene: 8. Germline-derived CDR1 and CDR2 are SGHDT and YYEEEE. The DNA of the CDR3 is TGTGCCAGCAGCGATCTAGCGGAGGTATACAATGAGCAGTTCTTC. Encoded protein: CASSDLAEVYNEQFF.

This clone was seen a few times. V gene TRBV25-1 combines with J gene TRBJ1-2, with D possibly matching TRBD1 (5 bases). V lost 3 bases to trimming and J lost 3 bases, with 11 bases between them. This CDR3 spans 14 amino acids. The germline CDR1 and CDR2 sequences are MGHDK and SYGVNS. For the CDR3, the DNA is TGTGCCAGCAGTGAGGGTCAGGGTTACTATGGCTACACCTTC. Its protein is CASSEGQGYYGYTF.

The table lists this clone with a few counts. The same CDR3 is also encoded by other DNA sequences in this sample. The rearrangement uses TRBV7-2 and TRBJ1-5; D remains unclear. CDR3 size: 13 residues. Trimming stripped 5 bases from V and 7 bases from J, with 12 bases between. CDR1 and CDR2 (germline): SGHTA, FQGNSA. In DNA, the CDR3 is TGTGCCAGCAGCCTTCGGGGTGAGCAGCCCCAGCATTTT. Translated: CASSLRGEQPQHF.

This clone showed up just a few times. The chain is built from TRBV7-9 and TRBJ2-1; TRBD2 matches at 14 bases. This CDR3 is 13 amino acids long. V gave up 5 bases and J gave up 15 bases; unmatched junction bases: 6. Germline V CDR1 and CDR2: SEHNR, FQNEAQ (reference sequence). Here the CDR3 DNA reads TGTGCCAGCAGCCGCGGACTAGCGGGGGGTCGGTTCTTC. Protein: CASSRGLAGGRFF.

The DNA for the CDR3 is TGTGCCAGCATCTCCGGGACACAAGGGTACGAGCAGTACTTC. Translated: CASISGTQGYEQYF. The V call is TRBV7-2, the J call TRBJ2-7; a possible D gene is TRBD1 (6 bases). Deletions cut 7 bases from V and 4 bases from J, with 17 bases between. CDR1 SGHTA and CDR2 FQGNSA come from the germline V gene. The CDR3 has 14 amino acids.

The table lists this clone with a few counts. The V gene is TRBV11-2, the J gene TRBJ1-2; 8 bases map to TRBD1. The CDR3 covers 14 residues. Trimming removed 5 bases from V and 7 bases from J; junction bases left unmatched: 9. Per germline, CDR1 SGHAT and CDR2 FQNNGV. CDR3 sequence (DNA): TGTGCCAGCAGCGAAGACAGGGGCGCAGGTGGCTACACCTTC. It yields the protein CASSEDRGAGGYTF.

The chain joins TRBV5-6 to TRBJ2-1, with 8 nucleotides matching TRBD1. This CDR3 has 14 amino acids. The ends lost 3 bases at V and 7 bases at J; junction bases unmatched: 6. Looked up from germline, CDR1 is SGHDT and CDR2 is YYEEEE. The CDR3 sequence: CASSYSGQANEQFF. In DNA form, the CDR3 reads TGTGCCAGCAGCTACTCGGGACAGGCGAATGAGCAGTTCTTC.

The CDR3 sequence is CASSPDGTGGTRVPGYTF. The CDR3 DNA sequence: TGTGCCAGCAGCCCCGACGGGACAGGGGGTACGAGGGTACCGGGCTACACCTTC. This sequence joins TRBV7-3 and TRBJ1-2, with 11 bases aligning to TRBD1. Germline V gene data show CDR1 as SGHTA and CDR2 as FQGTGA. Germline trimming cut 5 bases from V and 8 bases from J; bases unmatched to any gene: 19. CDR3 length: 18 amino acids.

This clone was observed a few times. J is TRBJ1-2 and V is TRBV30, with D perhaps TRBD1 (6 bases). Trimming pared 0 bases from V and 5 bases from J, leaving 7 bases between. The CDR3 has 12 amino acids. The germline V gene has CDR1 GTSNPN and CDR2 SVGIG (reference sequence). Here the CDR3 DNA reads TGTGCCTGGAGTGTTAGGGGGTATGGCTACACCTTC. This sequence encodes CAWSVRGYGYTF. Supplemented by reference TRBV30 and TRBJ1-2, the full variable domain reads SQTIHQWPATLVQPVGSPLSLECTVEGTSNPNLYWYRQAAGRGLQLLFYSVGIGQISSEVPQNLSASRPQDRQFILSSKKLLLSDSGFYLCAWSVRGYGYTFGSGTRLTVV.

V and J are TRBV7-9 and TRBJ2-1, with 14 bases matching TRBD2. Germline CDR1 reads SEHNR; CDR2 reads FQNEAQ (reference sequence). This CDR3 comprises 15 residues. The V and J ends lost 4 bases and 9 bases, in that order; junction bases with no gene match: 5. CDR3 region: CASSSTSGGVGEQFF. In nucleotides, the CDR3 is TGTGCCAGCAGCTCGACTAGCGGGGGGGTTGGTGAGCAGTTCTTC.

This chain joins TRBV28 and TRBJ1-5; D ambiguous. Per germline, CDR1 MDHEN and CDR2 SYDVKM. V lost 2 bases, J lost 4 bases, and 12 bases lay in between. The CDR3 has 15 residues. The CDR3 nucleotides read TGTGCCAGCAGTTTAGGAGGAGGGAATAATCAGCCCCAGCATTTT. Translating gives CASSLGGGNNQPQHF.

J is TRBJ1-2 and V is TRBV29-1; possibly TRBD1 for D (6 bases). Germline values: CDR1 SQVTM, CDR2 ANQGSEA. Trimming removed 3 bases at V and 7 bases at J, with 15 bases between. The CDR3 covers 13 residues. CDR3 DNA: TGCAGCGTTGACCCACAGGGTTCTGGTGGCTACACCTTC. Translation: CSVDPQGSGGYTF.

A few counts support this clone. The genes are TRBV2 and TRBJ2-7; D uncertain. The CDR3 runs to 13 residues. From germline, CDR1 is SNHLY and CDR2 FYNNEI. V was pared by 4 bases and J by 2 bases, with 9 bases between. As DNA, the CDR3 is TGTGCCAGCAGTGGGGCATTTACCTACGAGCAGTACTTC. Protein product: CASSGAFTYEQYF.

This clone occurred a few times. This chain uses TRBV7-2 with TRBJ1-2; D ambiguous. Trimming took 4 bases from V and 4 from J, leaving 10 bases between them. Per germline, CDR1 SGHTA and CDR2 FQGNSA. This CDR3 contains 13 residues. The CDR3 DNA reads as TGTGCCAGCAGCTCCGGGAGCGGCTATGGCTACACCTTC. As protein: CASSSGSGYGYTF.

V gene TRBV28 combines with J gene TRBJ1-5, with D perhaps matching TRBD1 (6 bases). V dropped 5 bases and J dropped 7 bases, with 15 bases sitting between them. In germline, CDR1 is MDHEN, CDR2 SYDVKM. The CDR3 is 14 residues long. In DNA, the CDR3 is TGTGCCAGCAGTCCTGGGGGACAAAGCCAGCCCCAGCATTTT. Protein product: CASSPGGQSQPQHF. Complete variable domain (other parts from reference TRBV28 and TRBJ1-5): DVKVTQSSRYLVKRTGEKVFLECVQDMDHENMFWYRQDPGLGLRLIYFSYDVKMKEKGDIPEGYSVSREKKERFSLILESASTNQTSMYLCASSPGGQSQPQHFGDGTRLSIL.

This clone was seen a handful of times. The J gene is TRBJ2-3, the V gene TRBV7-2; D perhaps matches TRBD1 (5 bases). Trimming removed 1 base at V and 2 bases at J, with 7 bases between. The germline gives CDR1 SGHTA, CDR2 FQGNSA. The CDR3 has 14 residues. The CDR3 DNA reads as TGTGCCAGCAGCTTAGAGGGGCTCACAGATACGCAGTATTTT. This encodes CASSLEGLTDTQYF.

This clone appeared a few times. V is TRBV29-1 and J is TRBJ1-2; D ambiguous. CDR1 and CDR2 from the germline V gene are SQVTM and ANQGSEA. The ends were cut back, 4 bases at V and 8 bases at J, with 11 bases in the middle. This CDR3 is 11 amino acids long. CDR3 nucleotide sequence: TGCAGCGTTGCGGACTCGGACGGCTACACCTTC. Its translation is CSVADSDGYTF.

This clone has a handful of counts. The chain combines TRBV6-7 with TRBJ1-5, with D unresolved. TRBV6-7 falls under the ORF class, with uncertain function. This CDR3 contains 16 residues. V lost 2 bases to trimming and J lost 5 bases, with 16 bases between them. The CDR3 sequence: CASSYAKEREDQPQHF. The CDR3 DNA reads as TGTGCCAGCAGTTACGCTAAGGAGAGGGAGGATCAGCCCCAGCATTTT.